This TCR beta chain was captured in a study of Graves' ophthalmopathy and Graves' hyperthyroidism (dated by TCRdb to about 2018). Turning to the overall study: Peripheral blood was collected at initial diagnosis, prior to any treatment. TCR beta repertoire signatures were used to distinguish Graves' ophthalmopathy from Graves' hyperthyroidism and to predict progression to ophthalmopathy. In total, 120 to 150 blood samples were TCR-sequenced: 43 ophthalmopathy, some 75 hyperthyroidism and some 17 hyperthyroidism-to-ophthalmopathy patients. To explore V-J signatures that separate ophthalmopathy from hyperthyroidism, a discovery set of about a hundred patients was enrolled, consisting of about 41 with ophthalmopathy and 55 to 65 with stable hyperthyroidism. An independent validation cohort was composed of fewer than 20 hyperthyroidism patients and more than 15 patients who later progressed from hyperthyroidism to ophthalmopathy. In five or six hyperthyroidism patients, the T-cell repertoire of thyroid tissue was compared with the T-cell repertoire of blood. Following sampling, methimazole starting at 30 mg daily was administered to hyperthyroidism patients, and high-dose intravenous methylprednisolone was administered to ophthalmopathy patients. For training and testing, the 80 to 100 patients in the discovery cohort were randomly divided in a 7:3 ratio. General study outcomes and caveats: In validation, the model predicted ophthalmopathy progression with 70.59% sensitivity and around 72% specificity; some twelve predicted patients were CT-confirmed with GO in a median of approximately 6.2 months. No statistical method was used to set the sample size in advance, and the investigators knew which group each participant was assigned to. Ophthalmopathy was separated from stable hyperthyroidism by the 13-signature model with about 89% sensitivity and roughly 83% specificity in cross-validation and with 80%/75% in the test set. Most of the expanded thyroid clonotypes with a frequency above 0.001 were also detected in blood, and it was suggested that the thyroid immune response may be reflected by blood repertoires.

CDR1 and CDR2 were assigned from the germline V gene as MDHEN and SYDVKM. Including the terminal cysteine and phenylalanine, the CDR3 comprises 12 residues. CDR3 DNA only is kept here, 36 bases in frame from base 1. Trimming removed 7 bases from V and 1 base from J, leaving 7 bases between the germline ends. For repertoire sequencing, TCR beta CDR3 regions were amplified from RNA transcripts. The first round of RT-PCR was done with HTBI primers and the Qiagen OneStep RT-PCR kit, and was followed by a second round of multiplex PCR, then size selection and purification. The libraries underwent paired-end sequencing with 100 bp reads on an Illumina HiSeq2000. For the original study's pipeline: SOAPnuke was used to process the reads, removing any read that contained adapters or uncalled bases, had a mean Phred below 15, or lacked an exact match to the constant primer or identifier. COPE v1.2.5 was used to merge the high-quality paired reads. Clonotypes were defined as unique nucleotide sequences and were aligned to IMGT TRB V, D and J references using MiTCR v1.1. Analysis was restricted to V-J combinations with a frequency above 0.0001, which covered 99% to 99.2% of repertoires. For each V-J combination, a TCR clonal expansion and chaos score was defined as the ratio of F50 clonal expansion to chaos observed in the TCRdist matrix. Features were reduced by Welch's t-statistics and random forest to approximately 13 V-J combinations, which fed a naive Bayes classifier. The similarity between thyroid and blood repertoires was quantified using the Morisita-Horn index. The public reads were quality trimmed at Q25 with fastp and then assembled into clones with MiXCR by TCRdb, keeping productive beta chains. Rows matching on CDR3 protein sequence are summarized as one entry with the most common DNA and genes. These V and J calls originate from TCRdb's pipeline instead of the authors' own analysis. The sample profile shows a few hundred thousand distinct CDR3 sequences; around 20% of them were found once. The ten largest clones add up to around 1.5% of the sample.

Ophthalmopathy patients were characterized by moderately to severely active disease, a Clinical Activity Score of at least 3, a NOSPECS grade of at least 4, and a disease duration under 3 months. Patients with other autoimmune diseases, uncontrolled infections, pregnancy or lactation were excluded from the study. Diagnosis relied on clinical symptoms, serum thyroxine, TRAb, thyroid ultrasound and orbital computed tomography. Using Ficoll-Paque density gradient centrifugation, PBMCs were isolated from roughly 9.2 ml of fresh peripheral blood. Total RNA was extracted with Trizol reagent and quality-checked on an Agilent 2100 Bioanalyzer. Turning to this clonotype: The clone's antigen remains unknown. Base qualities are not provided; no much larger clone lies one nucleotide away.

The sequence was collected from a woman younger than 30 with Graves' ophthalmopathy. Donor details come from another sample of the same person, matched by shared clones. The specimen was peripheral blood. Here the chain combines TRBV28 and TRBJ1-1, with the D gene not clear enough to name. CDR3 protein: CASTKGNTEAFF. The bases read TGTGCCAGCACGAAGGGGAACACTGAAGCTTTCTTT.